This entry features one T cell receptor beta chain sequence. Its antigen is undetermined. Buffy coats from blood donors, median age approximately 60 years (range 21-70), roughly 55% female, served as healthy controls. The germline gives CDR1 ENHRY, CDR2 SYGVKD. The CDR3 loop spans 15 amino acids. J was trimmed by 4 bases and V by 2 bases; bases with no gene match: 5. This specimen belongs to a study of somatic mutations in cytotoxic T cells in rheumatoid arthritis. Study-wide results and caveats: Within 8 of 65 patients, the single biggest CD8+ clone made up more than 20% of CD8+ cells. Among rheumatoid arthritis patients and age-matched healthy controls, CD8+ T-cell clonality was not significantly different. With advancing age, CD8+ clonality climbed in rheumatoid arthritis patients but did not rise in healthy controls.

TCRdb's table, derived via immunoSEQ multiplex PCR, lists solely in-frame clones and lacks some. Of 15,000 to 25,000 clones listed, about 80% are singletons. Material: CD8+ T cells sorted from blood. The TCR comes from a woman in her fifties or sixties in good health. V and J are TRBV10-3 and TRBJ1-2, with 9 bases fitting TRBD1. The CDR3 DNA reads as TGTGCCATCAGTGAGCGGGACAGGGACACCTATGGCTACACCTTC. Residues: CAISERDRDTYGYTF.